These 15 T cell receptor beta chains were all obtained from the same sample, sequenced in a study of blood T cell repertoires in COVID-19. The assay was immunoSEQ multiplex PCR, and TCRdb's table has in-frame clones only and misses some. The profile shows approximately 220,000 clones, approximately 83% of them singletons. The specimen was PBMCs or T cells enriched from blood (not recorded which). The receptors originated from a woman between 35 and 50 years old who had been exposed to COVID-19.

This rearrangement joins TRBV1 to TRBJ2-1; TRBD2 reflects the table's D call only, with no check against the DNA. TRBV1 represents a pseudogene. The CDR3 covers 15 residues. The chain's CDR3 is CTSSPTSGETFGQFF. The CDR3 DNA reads TGCACCAGCAGTCCTACTAGCGGCGAGACCTTTGGGCAGTTCTTC.

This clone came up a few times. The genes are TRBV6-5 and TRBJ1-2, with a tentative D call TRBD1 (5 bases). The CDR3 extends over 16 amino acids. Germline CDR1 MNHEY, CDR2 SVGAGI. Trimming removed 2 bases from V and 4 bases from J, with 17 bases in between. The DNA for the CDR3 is TGTGCCAGCAGTTACACGGGCAGGGATATTCCCTATGGCTACACCTTC. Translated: CASSYTGRDIPYGYTF.

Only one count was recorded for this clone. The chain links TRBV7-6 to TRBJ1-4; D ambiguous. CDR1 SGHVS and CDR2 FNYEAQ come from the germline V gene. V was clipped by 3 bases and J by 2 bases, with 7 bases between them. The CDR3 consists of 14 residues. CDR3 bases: TGTGCCAGCAGCTTGTACTGGACTAATGAAAAACTGTTTTTT. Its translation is CASSLYWTNEKLFF.

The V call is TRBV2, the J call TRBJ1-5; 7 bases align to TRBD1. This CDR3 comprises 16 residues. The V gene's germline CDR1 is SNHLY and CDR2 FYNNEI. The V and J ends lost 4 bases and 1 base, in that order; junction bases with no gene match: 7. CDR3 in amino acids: CASSVRGGESNQPQHF. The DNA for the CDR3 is TGTGCCAGCAGTGTGAGAGGGGGCGAGAGCAATCAGCCCCAGCATTTT.

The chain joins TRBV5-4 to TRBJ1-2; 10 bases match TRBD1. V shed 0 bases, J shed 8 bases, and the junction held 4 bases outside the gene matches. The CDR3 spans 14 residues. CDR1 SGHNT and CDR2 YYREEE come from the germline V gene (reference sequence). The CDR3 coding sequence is TGTGCCAGCAGCTTGGGACAGGGGGCTCAGGGCTACACCTTC. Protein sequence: CASSLGQGAQGYTF.

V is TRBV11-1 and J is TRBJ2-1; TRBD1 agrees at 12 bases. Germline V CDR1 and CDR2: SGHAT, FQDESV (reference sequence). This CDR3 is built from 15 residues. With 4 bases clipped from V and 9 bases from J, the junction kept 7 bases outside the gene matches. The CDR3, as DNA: TGTGCCAGCAGCTCCCTCGGGACAGGGGGCAGTGAGCAGTTCTTC. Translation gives CASSSLGTGGSEQFF.

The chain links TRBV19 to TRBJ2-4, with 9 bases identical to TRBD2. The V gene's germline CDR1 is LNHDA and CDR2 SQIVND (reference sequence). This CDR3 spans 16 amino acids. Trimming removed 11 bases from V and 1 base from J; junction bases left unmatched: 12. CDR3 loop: CASSAVAGEAKNIQYF. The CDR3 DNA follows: TGTGCCTCCTCTGCGGTAGCGGGGGAGGCCAAAAACATTCAGTACTTC. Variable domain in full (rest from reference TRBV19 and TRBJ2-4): DGGITQSPKYLFRKEGQNVTLSCEQNLNHDAMYWYRQDPGQGLRLIYYSQIVNDFQKGDIAEGYSVSREKKESFPLTVTSAQKNPTAFYLCASSAVAGEAKNIQYFGAGTRLSVL.

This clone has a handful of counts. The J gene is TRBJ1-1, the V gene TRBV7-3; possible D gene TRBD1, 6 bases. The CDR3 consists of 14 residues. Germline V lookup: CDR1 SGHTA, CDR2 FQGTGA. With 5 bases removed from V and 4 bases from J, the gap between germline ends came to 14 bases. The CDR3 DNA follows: TGTGCCAGCAGCCCCAATACAGGGCGCACTGAAGCTTTCTTT. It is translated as CASSPNTGRTEAFF.

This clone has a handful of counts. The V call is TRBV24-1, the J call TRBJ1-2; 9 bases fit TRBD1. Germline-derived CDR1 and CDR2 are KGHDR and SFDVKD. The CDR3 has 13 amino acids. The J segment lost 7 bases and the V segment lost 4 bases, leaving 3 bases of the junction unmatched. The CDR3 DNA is TGTGCCACCAGTGAGGGACAGGGAACTGGCTACACCTTC. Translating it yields CATSEGQGTGYTF.

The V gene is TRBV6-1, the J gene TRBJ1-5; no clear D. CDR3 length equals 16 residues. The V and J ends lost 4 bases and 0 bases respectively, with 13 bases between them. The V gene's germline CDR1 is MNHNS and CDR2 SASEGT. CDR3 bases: TGTGCCAGCAGTGGACCGGGATCTTATAGCAATCAGCCCCAGCATTTT. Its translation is CASSGPGSYSNQPQHF.

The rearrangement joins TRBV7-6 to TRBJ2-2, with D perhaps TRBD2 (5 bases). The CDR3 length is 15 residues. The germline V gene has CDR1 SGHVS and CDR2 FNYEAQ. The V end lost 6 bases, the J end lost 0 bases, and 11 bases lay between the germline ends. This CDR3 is CASRPGVANTGELFF. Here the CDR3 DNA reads TGTGCCAGCAGACCCGGGGTGGCGAACACCGGGGAGCTGTTTTTT.

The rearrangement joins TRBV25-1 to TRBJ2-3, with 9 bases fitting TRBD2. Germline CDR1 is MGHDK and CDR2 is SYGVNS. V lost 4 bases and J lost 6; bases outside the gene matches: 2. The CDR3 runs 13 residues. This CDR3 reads CASSVAGADTQYF. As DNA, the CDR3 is TGTGCCAGCAGTGTAGCGGGGGCCGATACGCAGTATTTT. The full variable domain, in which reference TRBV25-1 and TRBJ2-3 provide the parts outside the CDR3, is EADIYQTPRYLVIGTGKKITLECSQTMGHDKMYWYQQDPGMELHLIHYSYGVNSTEKGDLSSESTVSRIRTEHFPLTLESARPSHTSQYLCASSVAGADTQYFGPGTRLTVL.

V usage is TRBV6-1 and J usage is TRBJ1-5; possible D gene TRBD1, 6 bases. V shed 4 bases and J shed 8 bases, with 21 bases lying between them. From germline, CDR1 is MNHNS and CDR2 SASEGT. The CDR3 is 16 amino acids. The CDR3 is CASSGGGGGRKEPQHF. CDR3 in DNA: TGTGCCAGCAGTGGGGGGGGCGGAGGTCGAAAGGAGCCCCAGCATTTT.

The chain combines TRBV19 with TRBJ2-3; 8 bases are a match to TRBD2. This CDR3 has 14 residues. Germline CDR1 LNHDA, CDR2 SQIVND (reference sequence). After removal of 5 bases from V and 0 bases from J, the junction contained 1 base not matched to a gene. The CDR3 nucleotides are TGTGCCAGTAGTGCTAGCGGGAGCACAGATACGCAGTATTTT. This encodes CASSASGSTDTQYF.

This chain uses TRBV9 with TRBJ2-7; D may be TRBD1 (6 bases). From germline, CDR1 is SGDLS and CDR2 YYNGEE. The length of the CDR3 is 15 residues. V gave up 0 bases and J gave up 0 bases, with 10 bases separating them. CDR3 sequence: CASSVEMGHSYEQYF. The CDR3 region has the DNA TGTGCCAGCAGCGTAGAAATGGGACACTCCTACGAGCAGTACTTC. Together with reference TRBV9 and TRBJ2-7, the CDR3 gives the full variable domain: DSGVTQTPKHLITATGQRVTLRCSPRSGDLSVYWYQQSLDQGLQFLIQYYNGEERAKGNILERFSAQQFPDLHSELNLSSLELGDSALYFCASSVEMGHSYEQYFGPGTRLTVT.